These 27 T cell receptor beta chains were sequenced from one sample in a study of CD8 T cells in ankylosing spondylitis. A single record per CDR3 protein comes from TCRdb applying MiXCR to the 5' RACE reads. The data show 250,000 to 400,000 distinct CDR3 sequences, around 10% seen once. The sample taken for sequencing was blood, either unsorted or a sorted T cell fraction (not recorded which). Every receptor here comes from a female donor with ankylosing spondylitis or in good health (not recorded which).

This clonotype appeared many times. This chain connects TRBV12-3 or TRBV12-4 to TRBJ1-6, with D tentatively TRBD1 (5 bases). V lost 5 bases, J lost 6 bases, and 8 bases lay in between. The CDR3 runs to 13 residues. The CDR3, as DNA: TGTGCCAGCAGTCAGGGTGGTAATTCACCCCTCCACTTT. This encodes CASSQGGNSPLHF.

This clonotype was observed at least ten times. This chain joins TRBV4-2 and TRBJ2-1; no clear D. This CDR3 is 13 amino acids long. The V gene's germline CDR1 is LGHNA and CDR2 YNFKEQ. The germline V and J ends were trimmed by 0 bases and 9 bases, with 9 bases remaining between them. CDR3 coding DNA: TGTGCCAGCAGCCAAGAAGGAGAAAGTGAGCAGTTCTTC. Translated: CASSQEGESEQFF.

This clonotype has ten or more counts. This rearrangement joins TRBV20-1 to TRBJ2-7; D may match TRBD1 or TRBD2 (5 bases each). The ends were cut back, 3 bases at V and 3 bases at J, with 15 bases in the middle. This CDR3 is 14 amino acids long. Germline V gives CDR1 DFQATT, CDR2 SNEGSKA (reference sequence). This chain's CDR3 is CSASAPWGFYEQYF. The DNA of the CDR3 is TGCAGTGCTAGTGCCCCATGGGGGTTCTACGAGCAGTACTTC.

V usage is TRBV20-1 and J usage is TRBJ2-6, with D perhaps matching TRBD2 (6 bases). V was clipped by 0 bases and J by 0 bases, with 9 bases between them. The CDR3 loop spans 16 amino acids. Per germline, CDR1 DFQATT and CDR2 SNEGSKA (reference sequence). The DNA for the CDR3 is TGCAGTGCTAGAGATATTAGCGGCTCTGGGGCCAACGTCCTGACTTTC. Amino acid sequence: CSARDISGSGANVLTF.

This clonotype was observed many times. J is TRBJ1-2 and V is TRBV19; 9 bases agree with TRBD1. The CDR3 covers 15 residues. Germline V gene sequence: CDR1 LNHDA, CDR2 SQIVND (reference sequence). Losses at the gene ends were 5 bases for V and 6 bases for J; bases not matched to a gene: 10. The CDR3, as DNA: TGTGCCAGTAGTCCCTGGGACAGGGAGTTACATGGCTACACCTTC. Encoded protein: CASSPWDRELHGYTF.

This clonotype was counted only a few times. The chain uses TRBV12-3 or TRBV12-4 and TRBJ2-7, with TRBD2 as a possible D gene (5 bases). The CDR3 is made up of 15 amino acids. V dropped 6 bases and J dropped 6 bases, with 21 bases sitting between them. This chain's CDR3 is CASSPSAGSLGEQYF. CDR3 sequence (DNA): TGTGCCAGCAGCCCCTCGGCGGGTAGTCTTGGCGAGCAGTACTTC.

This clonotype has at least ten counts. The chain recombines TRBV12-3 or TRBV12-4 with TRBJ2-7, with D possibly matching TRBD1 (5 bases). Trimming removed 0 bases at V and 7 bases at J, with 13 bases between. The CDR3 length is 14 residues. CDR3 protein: CASSLAATGVEQYF. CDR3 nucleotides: TGTGCCAGCAGTTTAGCGGCCACAGGAGTAGAGCAGTACTTC.

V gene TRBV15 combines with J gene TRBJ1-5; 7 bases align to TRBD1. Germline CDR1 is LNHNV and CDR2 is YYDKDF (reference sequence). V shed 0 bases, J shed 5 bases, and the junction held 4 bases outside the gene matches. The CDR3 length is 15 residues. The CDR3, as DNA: TGTGCCACCAGCAGAGATTCGCAGGGGGATCAGCCCCAGCATTTT. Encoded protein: CATSRDSQGDQPQHF.

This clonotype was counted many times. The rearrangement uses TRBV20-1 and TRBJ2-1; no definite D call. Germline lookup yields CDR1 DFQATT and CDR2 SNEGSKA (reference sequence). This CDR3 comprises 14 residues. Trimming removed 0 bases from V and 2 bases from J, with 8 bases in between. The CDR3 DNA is TGCAGTGCTAGAGATCAACTTACCTACAATGAGCAGTTCTTC. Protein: CSARDQLTYNEQFF.

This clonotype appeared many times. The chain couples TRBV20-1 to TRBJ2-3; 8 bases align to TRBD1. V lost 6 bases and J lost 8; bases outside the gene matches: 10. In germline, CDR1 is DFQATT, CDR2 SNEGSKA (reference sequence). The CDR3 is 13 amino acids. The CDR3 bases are TGCAGTGCCCGGACAGGGCCAGGGGGTACGCAGTATTTT. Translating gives CSARTGPGGTQYF.

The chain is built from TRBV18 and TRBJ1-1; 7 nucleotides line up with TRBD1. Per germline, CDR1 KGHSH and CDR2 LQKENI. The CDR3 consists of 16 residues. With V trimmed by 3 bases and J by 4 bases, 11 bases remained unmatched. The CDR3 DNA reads TGTGCCAGCTCACCGACCCCTCCGGCAGGGGGCACTGAAGCTTTCTTT. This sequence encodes CASSPTPPAGGTEAFF.

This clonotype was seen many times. Here the CDR3 reads CAIRKQTSPTDTQYF. The CDR3 region has the DNA TGTGCCATCAGAAAACAGACTAGCCCTACAGATACGCAGTATTTT. The chain couples TRBV10-3 to TRBJ2-3; 7 bases match TRBD2. The CDR3 runs to 15 residues. Losses at the gene ends were 6 bases for V and 3 bases for J; bases not matched to a gene: 9. Germline-derived CDR1 and CDR2 are ENHRY and SYGVKD.

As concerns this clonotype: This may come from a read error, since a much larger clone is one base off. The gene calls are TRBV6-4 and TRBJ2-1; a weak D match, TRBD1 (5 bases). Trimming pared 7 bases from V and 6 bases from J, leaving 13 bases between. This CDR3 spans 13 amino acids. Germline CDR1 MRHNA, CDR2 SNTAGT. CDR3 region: CASIRASFNEQFF. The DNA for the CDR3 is TGTGCCAGCATCAGGGCTTCTTTCAATGAGCAGTTCTTC.

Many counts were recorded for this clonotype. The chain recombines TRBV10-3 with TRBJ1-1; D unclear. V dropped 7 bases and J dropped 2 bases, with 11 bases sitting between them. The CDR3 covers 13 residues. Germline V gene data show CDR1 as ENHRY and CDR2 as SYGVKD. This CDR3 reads CAIKIQENTEAFF. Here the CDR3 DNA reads TGTGCCATCAAAATTCAGGAAAACACTGAAGCTTTCTTT.

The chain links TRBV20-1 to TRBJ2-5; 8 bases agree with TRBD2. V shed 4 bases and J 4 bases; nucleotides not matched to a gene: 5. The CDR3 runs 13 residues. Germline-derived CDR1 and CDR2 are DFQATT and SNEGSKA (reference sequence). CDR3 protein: CSATGGPGETQYF. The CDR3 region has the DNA TGCAGTGCTACGGGGGGGCCAGGAGAGACCCAGTACTTC.

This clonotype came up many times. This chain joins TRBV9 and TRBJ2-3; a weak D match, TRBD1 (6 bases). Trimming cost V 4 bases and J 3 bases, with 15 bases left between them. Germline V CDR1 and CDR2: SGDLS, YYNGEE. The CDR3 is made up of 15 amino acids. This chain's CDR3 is CASSLTGKWTDTQYF. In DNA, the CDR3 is TGTGCCAGCAGCCTTACAGGGAAGTGGACAGATACGCAGTATTTT.

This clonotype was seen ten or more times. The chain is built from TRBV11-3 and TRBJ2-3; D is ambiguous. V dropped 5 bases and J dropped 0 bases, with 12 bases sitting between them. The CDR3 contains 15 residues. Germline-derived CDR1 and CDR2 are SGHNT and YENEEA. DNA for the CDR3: TGTGCCAGCAGCCCGGAGCTGGGGAGCACAGATACGCAGTATTTT. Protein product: CASSPELGSTDTQYF.

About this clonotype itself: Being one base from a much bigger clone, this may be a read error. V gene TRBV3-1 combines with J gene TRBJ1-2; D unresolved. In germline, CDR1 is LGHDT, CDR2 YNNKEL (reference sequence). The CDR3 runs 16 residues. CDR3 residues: CACSQVVEGSNYGYTF. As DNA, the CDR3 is TGTGCCTGCAGCCAAGTCGTAGAGGGATCAAACTATGGCTACACCTTC.

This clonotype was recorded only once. CDR3: CASSFSGGGRTDTQYF. The CDR3 region has the DNA TGCGCCAGCAGCTTTAGCGGGGGGGGACGCACAGATACGCAGTATTTT. The V and J genes are TRBV5-1 and TRBJ2-3; 11 bases align to TRBD2. Germline trimming cut 2 bases from V and 1 base from J; bases unmatched to any gene: 3. Germline CDR1 and CDR2: SGHRS and YFSETQ. This CDR3 is 16 amino acids long.

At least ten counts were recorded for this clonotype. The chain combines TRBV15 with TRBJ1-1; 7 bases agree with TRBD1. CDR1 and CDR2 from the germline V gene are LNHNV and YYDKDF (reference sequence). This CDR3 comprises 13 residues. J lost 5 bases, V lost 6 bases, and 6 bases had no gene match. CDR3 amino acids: CATSMTGRTEAFF. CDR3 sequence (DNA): TGTGCCACCAGTATGACAGGGCGGACTGAAGCTTTCTTT.

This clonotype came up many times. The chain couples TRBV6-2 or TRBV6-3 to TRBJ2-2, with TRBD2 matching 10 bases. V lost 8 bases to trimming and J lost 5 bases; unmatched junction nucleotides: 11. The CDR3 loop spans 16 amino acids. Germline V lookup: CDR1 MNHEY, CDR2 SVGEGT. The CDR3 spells CASLGTSETLTGELFF. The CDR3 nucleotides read TGTGCCAGCCTCGGGACTAGCGAGACCTTGACCGGGGAGCTGTTTTTT.

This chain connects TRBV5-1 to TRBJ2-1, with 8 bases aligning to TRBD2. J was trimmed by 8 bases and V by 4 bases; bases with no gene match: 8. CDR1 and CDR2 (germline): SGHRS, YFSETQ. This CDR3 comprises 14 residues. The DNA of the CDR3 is TGCGCCAGCAGCCTAAGCGGGAGTTATGATGAGCAGTTCTTC. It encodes CASSLSGSYDEQFF.

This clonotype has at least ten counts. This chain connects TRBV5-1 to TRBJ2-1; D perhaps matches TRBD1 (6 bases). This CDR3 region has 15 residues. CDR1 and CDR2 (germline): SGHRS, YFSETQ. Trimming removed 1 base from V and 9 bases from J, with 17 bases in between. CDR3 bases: TGCGCCAGCAGCTTGAGGTTGCAGGGGATGGTTGAGCAGTTCTTC. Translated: CASSLRLQGMVEQFF.

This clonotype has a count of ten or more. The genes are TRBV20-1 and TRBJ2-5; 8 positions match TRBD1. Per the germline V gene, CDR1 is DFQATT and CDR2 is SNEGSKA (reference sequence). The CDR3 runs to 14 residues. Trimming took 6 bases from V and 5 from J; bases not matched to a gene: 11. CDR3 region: CSATGGSRRETQYF. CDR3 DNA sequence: TGCAGTGCCACAGGGGGAAGTCGGAGGGAGACCCAGTACTTC.

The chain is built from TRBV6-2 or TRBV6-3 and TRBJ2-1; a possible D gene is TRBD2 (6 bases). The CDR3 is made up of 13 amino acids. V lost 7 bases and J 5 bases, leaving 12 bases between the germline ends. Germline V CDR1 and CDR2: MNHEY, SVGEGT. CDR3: CASMRDFNNEQFF. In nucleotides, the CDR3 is TGTGCCAGCATGAGGGACTTCAACAATGAGCAGTTCTTC.

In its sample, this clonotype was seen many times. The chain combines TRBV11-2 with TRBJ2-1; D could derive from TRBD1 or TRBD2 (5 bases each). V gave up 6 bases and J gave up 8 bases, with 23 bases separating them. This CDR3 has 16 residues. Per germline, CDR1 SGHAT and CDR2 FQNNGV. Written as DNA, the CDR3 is TGTGCCAGCAGTCGTCGGTACGGTAAGGGGACCGATGAGCAGTTCTTC. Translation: CASSRRYGKGTDEQFF.

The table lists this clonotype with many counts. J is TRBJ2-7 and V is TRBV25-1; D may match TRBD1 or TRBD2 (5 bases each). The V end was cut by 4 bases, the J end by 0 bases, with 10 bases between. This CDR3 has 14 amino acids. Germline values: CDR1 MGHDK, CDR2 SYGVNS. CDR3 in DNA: TGTGCCAGCAGTGGGGGGACGGACTCCTACGAGCAGTACTTC. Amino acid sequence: CASSGGTDSYEQYF.